Listed here are 29 T cell receptor beta chains from one sample, sequenced in a study of blood T cell repertoires in COVID-19 (dated by TCRdb to 2020 to 2022). Library preparation used the immunoSEQ multiplex PCR assay. TCRdb's version of the immuneACCESS table is confined to in-frame rearrangements and falls short of the full clone set. An unresolved V gene accounts for under half of the shortfall where checked; the remainder is of unknown origin. Here the sample has roughly 84,000 clones; just under 85% occur a single time. The ten largest clones represent over 15% of the sample. Specimen: peripheral blood. Receptor source: a man older than 75 with active or convalescent COVID-19.

The chain is built from TRBV10-3 and TRBJ2-6; D may be TRBD2 (6 bases). V was clipped by 6 bases and J by 0 bases, with 12 bases between them. Germline CDR1 is ENHRY and CDR2 is SYGVKD. This CDR3 spans 16 amino acids. The CDR3 sequence is CAIRPGTGSGANVLTF. Written as DNA, the CDR3 is TGTGCCATCAGGCCCGGGACTGGCTCTGGGGCCAACGTCCTGACTTTC.

This chain joins TRBV30 and TRBJ2-5, with 11 bases that match TRBD2. This CDR3 region has 12 residues. The trim removed 5 bases at V and 4 bases at J, leaving 0 bases unmatched. The germline CDR1 and CDR2 sequences are GTSNPN and SVGIG (reference sequence). The CDR3, as DNA: TGTGCCTGGGGACTAGCGGGAGAGACCCAGTACTTC. It translates to CAWGLAGETQYF.

The J gene is TRBJ2-1, the V gene TRBV2; possible D gene TRBD2, 5 bases. Germline assignment: CDR1 SNHLY and CDR2 FYNNEI. The CDR3 covers 16 residues. Trimming took off 8 bases at V and 4 bases at J, with 21 bases between the two ends. The DNA of the CDR3 is TGTGCCAGCCAGGAGATGGAGAGCGGCCCATACAATGAGCAGTTCTTC. Encoded protein: CASQEMESGPYNEQFF. The complete variable domain, with remaining parts taken from reference TRBV2 and TRBJ2-1, reads EPEVTQTPSHQVTQMGQEVILRCVPISNHLYFYWYRQILGQKVEFLVSFYNNEISEKSEIFDDQFSVERPDGSNFTLKIRSTKLEDSAMYFCASQEMESGPYNEQFFGPGTRLTVL.

This clone was picked up one time. The chain employs TRBV4-1 and TRBJ2-2; 10 bases align to TRBD1. Germline CDR1 and CDR2: MGHRA and YSYEKL. The ends lost 0 bases at V and 1 base at J; junction bases unmatched: 5. The CDR3 has 18 residues. CDR3 sequence: CASSQDLDRGRNTGELFF. The CDR3 DNA reads as TGCGCCAGCAGCCAAGATCTGGACAGGGGGAGGAACACCGGGGAGCTGTTTTTT.

The rearrangement links TRBV27 to TRBJ2-7, with D hard to call. The CDR3 is made up of 17 amino acids. The germline V gene has CDR1 MNHEY and CDR2 SMNVEV (reference sequence). Deletions cut 4 bases from V and 3 bases from J, with 22 bases between. The chain's CDR3 is CASSSFQGELHCYEQYV. The CDR3 nucleotides are TGTGCCAGCAGTTCCTTCCAAGGAGAGCTCCATTGCTACGAGCAGTACGTC.

This rearrangement joins TRBV6-5 to TRBJ1-5; no definite D call. Germline lookup yields CDR1 MNHEY and CDR2 SVGAGI. The V gene lost 6 bases and the J gene lost 5 bases, with 8 bases spanning the gap. This CDR3 is 12 amino acids long. The CDR3 sequence: CASSPFYQPQHF. CDR3 nucleotide sequence: TGTGCCAGCAGCCCCTTTTATCAGCCCCAGCATTTT.

The gene calls are TRBV9 and TRBJ2-3; tentative D call: TRBD2 (5 bases). Germline-derived CDR1 and CDR2 are SGDLS and YYNGEE. Trimming removed 0 bases from V and 1 base from J, with 12 bases in between. This CDR3 has 16 residues. CDR3 amino acids: CASSVEGRAGTDTQYF. The CDR3 DNA reads as TGTGCCAGCAGCGTAGAAGGGCGGGCTGGCACAGATACGCAGTATTTT. Together with reference TRBV9 and TRBJ2-3, the CDR3 gives the full variable domain: DSGVTQTPKHLITATGQRVTLRCSPRSGDLSVYWYQQSLDQGLQFLIQYYNGEERAKGNILERFSAQQFPDLHSELNLSSLELGDSALYFCASSVEGRAGTDTQYFGPGTRLTVL.

This sequence joins TRBV11-2 and TRBJ2-3; D not certain. The CDR3 runs to 15 residues. The germline gives CDR1 SGHAT, CDR2 FQNNGV. V was clipped by 1 base and J by 2 bases, with 10 bases between them. The CDR3, as DNA: TGTGCCAGCAGCTTAGTCGGAGATATCACAGATACGCAGTATTTT. Translating it yields CASSLVGDITDTQYF.

The chain recombines TRBV11-2 with TRBJ1-3; D gene unclear. Germline-derived CDR1 and CDR2 are SGHAT and FQNNGV. V was trimmed by 6 bases and J by 4 bases, leaving 13 bases between them. CDR3 length: 14 amino acids. The CDR3 sequence: CASSLPGYGNTIYF. As DNA, the CDR3 is TGTGCCAGCAGTCTCCCGGGTTACGGAAACACCATATATTTT.

The sample holds one count of this clone. The rearrangement uses TRBV11-3 and TRBJ2-2; no firm D call. Trimming removed 0 bases from V and 6 bases from J, with 8 bases in between. Germline V CDR1 and CDR2: SGHNT, YENEEA. The CDR3 runs to 14 residues. DNA of the CDR3: TGTGCCAGCAGCTTAGAGTCTGGAGCCGGGGAGCTGTTTTTT. Protein product: CASSLESGAGELFF.

The V gene is TRBV7-9, the J gene TRBJ1-1; TRBD1 might be the D (5 bases). The CDR3 consists of 14 residues. Germline CDR1 and CDR2: SEHNR and FQNEAQ (reference sequence). V lost 6 bases, J lost 4 bases, and 15 bases lay in between. CDR3 coding DNA: TGTGCCAGCAGTGTACAATCGGGGGTCACTGAAGCTTTCTTT. Protein product: CASSVQSGVTEAFF.

The gene calls are TRBV6-6 and TRBJ1-2; D is possibly TRBD1 (6 bases). The germline V gene has CDR1 MNHNY and CDR2 SVGAGI (reference sequence). V was shortened by 0 bases and J by 6 bases, with 8 bases between the two germline ends. The CDR3 contains 13 residues. The CDR3 nucleotides read TGTGCCAGCAGTTACTCCAGGGGTAATGGCTACACCTTC. Its protein product is CASSYSRGNGYTF.

This clone has only a few counts. V and J are TRBV6-2 or TRBV6-3 and TRBJ2-3, with D possibly matching TRBD2 (6 bases). Germline V gene sequence: CDR1 MNHEY, CDR2 SVGEGT. The CDR3 is 15 residues long. Trimming removed 5 bases from V and 7 bases from J, with 19 bases in between. In nucleotides, the CDR3 is TGTGCCAGCAGTAACCCCCTCCGGGGGACCTATACGCAGTATTTT. This encodes CASSNPLRGTYTQYF.

The chain combines TRBV19 with TRBJ1-5, with 7 bases that match TRBD1. Looked up from germline, CDR1 is LNHDA and CDR2 is SQIVND (reference sequence). The CDR3 consists of 14 residues. V lost 5 bases and J lost 9; bases outside the gene matches: 10. The CDR3, as DNA: TGTGCCAGTAGTCTAAGACAGGGCGACCGGCCCCAGCATTTT. Translation gives CASSLRQGDRPQHF.

V is TRBV5-4 and J is TRBJ2-3; weak D call: TRBD2 (5 bases). Trimming took 7 bases from V and 2 from J, leaving 8 bases between them. This CDR3 contains 12 residues. Looked up from germline, CDR1 is SGHNT and CDR2 is YYREEE (reference sequence). Written as DNA, the CDR3 is TGTGCCAGCTCTCGGGACACAGATACGCAGTATTTT. Amino acids: CASSRDTDTQYF.

This chain links TRBV6-2 or TRBV6-3 with TRBJ2-3; TRBD2 agrees at 7 bases. The germline CDR1 and CDR2 sequences are MNHEY and SVGEGT. The J segment lost 3 bases and the V segment lost 2 bases, leaving 5 bases of the junction unmatched. The CDR3 runs to 15 residues. CDR3 sequence: CASSYAAGATDTQYF. CDR3 in DNA: TGTGCCAGCAGTTACGCGGCGGGAGCGACAGATACGCAGTATTTT.

The chain combines TRBV28 with TRBJ2-3, with D unclear. V lost 4 bases and J lost 0, with 11 bases in between. Germline V gene sequence: CDR1 MDHEN, CDR2 SYDVKM. This CDR3 is 15 amino acids long. CDR3 sequence: CASSSTYPSTDTQYF. CDR3 DNA sequence: TGTGCCAGCAGTTCGACTTATCCTAGCACAGATACGCAGTATTTT.

This rearrangement joins TRBV5-1 to TRBJ1-2; D might be TRBD1 (6 bases). The V end lost 2 bases, the J end lost 4 bases, and 12 bases lay between the germline ends. The CDR3 has 14 residues. The germline CDR1 and CDR2 sequences are SGHRS and YFSETQ. In DNA, the CDR3 is TGCGCCAGCAGCTTCGGCGGGGGCGGCTATGGCTACACCTTC. Translating it yields CASSFGGGGYGYTF.

This chain uses TRBV6-5 with TRBJ1-4; tentatively, D is TRBD1 (5 bases). Germline lookup yields CDR1 MNHEY and CDR2 SVGAGI. Trimming removed 6 bases from V and 0 bases from J, with 11 bases in between. The CDR3 sequence is 15 residues long. CDR3 DNA: TGTGCCAGCAGGCGGGACGGTGCAACTAATGAAAAACTGTTTTTT. Residues: CASRRDGATNEKLFF.

This chain joins TRBV18 and TRBJ2-1; 9 bases match TRBD1. The ends lost 3 bases at V and 6 bases at J; junction bases unmatched: 6. Germline CDR1 is KGHSH and CDR2 is LQKENI. The CDR3 contains 15 residues. CDR3 residues: CASSPGQGYSNEQFF. As DNA, the CDR3 is TGTGCCAGCTCACCGGGACAGGGTTACAGCAATGAGCAGTTCTTC.

The chain uses TRBV15 and TRBJ1-6; tentatively, D is TRBD1 (6 bases). V dropped 4 bases and J dropped 0 bases, with 13 bases sitting between them. CDR3 length equals 17 residues. Germline CDR1 and CDR2: LNHNV and YYDKDF (reference sequence). The CDR3, as DNA: TGTGCCACCAGCACAGACAGGTTCGGCTCCTATAATTCACCCCTCCACTTT. Amino acid sequence: CATSTDRFGSYNSPLHF.

V and J are TRBV3-1 (or the pseudogene TRBV3-2) and TRBJ2-2; TRBD2 might be the D (6 bases). Germline V gives CDR1 LGHDT, CDR2 YNNKEL (reference sequence). The V end lost 4 bases, the J end lost 5 bases, and 11 bases lay between the germline ends. This CDR3 has 14 residues. This chain's CDR3 is CASSPLRGTGELFF. In DNA, the CDR3 is TGTGCCAGCAGCCCCCTCCGGGGGACCGGGGAGCTGTTTTTT.

In this sample, this clone turned up a few times. The V call is TRBV6-2 or TRBV6-3, the J call TRBJ1-2; no reliable D call. Germline assignment: CDR1 MNHEY and CDR2 SVGEGT. Deletions cut 5 bases from V and 4 bases from J, with 11 bases between. The CDR3 sequence is 13 residues long. CDR3 residues: CASSPVSTYGYTF. The DNA of the CDR3 is TGTGCCAGCAGTCCAGTCTCAACCTATGGCTACACCTTC.

This clone came up once. The chain combines TRBV24-1 with TRBJ2-5, with D possibly TRBD2 on 5 matching bases. V was cut by 7 bases and J by 4 bases, with 12 bases left in between. Germline CDR1 and CDR2: KGHDR and SFDVKD. The CDR3 spans 13 residues. CDR3 sequence reads: CATSHPRGETQYF. The CDR3 DNA follows: TGTGCCACCAGCCACCCCCGGGGAGAGACCCAGTACTTC.

The chain is built from TRBV9 and TRBJ1-2; D unresolved. Between the trimmed V and J ends, which lost 2 bases and 1 base, there was a span of 12 bases. CDR1 is SGDLS and CDR2 is YYNGEE in the germline V gene. The CDR3 extends over 15 amino acids. The CDR3 nucleotides read TGTGCCAGCAGCGTTCAGGCAGAAGTTAACTATGGCTACACCTTC. This gives the protein CASSVQAEVNYGYTF.

The CDR3, as DNA: TGTGCCAGTACCAAGGCAGGGGGCCTAAACACCGGGGAGCTGTTTTTT. Its translation is CASTKAGGLNTGELFF. V gene TRBV3-1 (or the pseudogene TRBV3-2) combines with J gene TRBJ2-2; 8 bases align to TRBD1. The CDR3 loop spans 16 amino acids. Trimming cost V 9 bases and J 2 bases; bases outside gene matches: 11. CDR1 and CDR2 from the germline V gene are LGHDT and YNNKEL (reference sequence).

This chain connects TRBV3-1 (or the pseudogene TRBV3-2) to TRBJ1-2; TRBD1 matches at 7 bases. Germline CDR1 reads LGHDT; CDR2 reads YNNKEL (reference sequence). J gave up 6 bases and V 4 bases, and 5 bases lay outside the gene matches. The CDR3 has 13 amino acids. DNA of the CDR3: TGTGCCAGCAGCCGGGACAGCGGTAATGGCTACACCTTC. This sequence encodes CASSRDSGNGYTF.

V gene TRBV11-3 combines with J gene TRBJ1-1; D is uncertain. V was trimmed by 2 bases and J by 0 bases, leaving 7 bases between them. CDR1 is SGHNT and CDR2 is YENEEA in the germline V gene. The CDR3 totals 14 residues. This CDR3 reads CASSLFSMNTEAFF. CDR3 in DNA: TGTGCCAGCAGCTTATTTTCTATGAACACTGAAGCTTTCTTT.

CDR3 protein: CASSRTGRNTGELFF. The CDR3 DNA is TGTGCCAGCAGCCGGACAGGGCGAAACACCGGGGAGCTGTTTTTT. The genes are TRBV6-5 and TRBJ2-2; 8 positions agree with TRBD1. Germline V gene lookup returns CDR1 MNHEY and CDR2 SVGAGI. Trimming at V came to 6 bases and at J to 2 bases, leaving 5 bases not matched to a gene. The length of the CDR3 is 15 residues.